The source of this T cell receptor (beta chain) is a study of blood T cell repertoires in COVID-19. This table comes from immunoSEQ multiplex PCR, and its TCRdb copy is limited to in-frame clones, with some not included. The table has fewer than 200,000 clones, 70% to 85% seen once. Germline lookup yields CDR1 KGHSH and CDR2 LQKENI. J lost 4 bases, V lost 6 bases, and 10 bases had no gene match. CDR3 length: 15 amino acids. The sequenced sample was PBMCs or T cells enriched from blood (not recorded which). The chain joins TRBV18 to TRBJ2-7, with 9 bases lining up with TRBD1. The sequence was obtained from a woman in her fifties or sixties who had recovered from COVID-19. CDR3 amino acids: CASSEGQGMGYEQYF. The CDR3 DNA reads as TGTGCCAGCTCGGAGGGACAGGGAATGGGGTACGAGCAGTACTTC.